A selection of T cell receptor beta chains follows, all from one sample in a study of spatial heterogeneity in lung cancer. TCRdb redid the calling of the 5' RACE reads with MiXCR, one entry per CDR3 protein. This sample carries about 4,000 distinct CDR3 sequences, approximately 9% of them seen once, and the ten largest clones take 28%. The sequences come from lung tumor tissue, collected at surgery. The receptors stem from a male donor with early-stage non-small cell lung cancer. Both conserved end residues are part of each CDR3. The D gene is left open where the match is weak. Rows give clone size only sometimes, using once, few, many, or a class for an expanded clone.

v_call	d_call	clone_size	j_call	cdr3_aa	cdr3_nt
TRBV20-1	TRBD1	large	TRBJ1-5	CSARDNPDQGAQPQHF	TGCAGTGCTAGAGATAATCCCGACCAGGGGGCACAGCCCCAGCATTTT
TRBV12-3/TRBV12-4	.	medium-sized	TRBJ2-4	CASSPAGRNIQYF	TGTGCCAGCAGTCCCGCGGGGAGGAACATTCAGTACTTC
TRBV4-2	.	medium-sized	TRBJ2-1	CASSSGKGNEQFF	TGTGCCAGCAGTAGCGGAAAAGGGAATGAGCAGTTCTTC
TRBV18	.	medium-sized	TRBJ2-2	CASTNTEVRTGELFF	TGTGCCAGCACGAACACAGAAGTAAGGACCGGGGAGCTGTTTTTT
TRBV28	.	few	TRBJ2-5	CASSSRETQYF	TGTGCCAGCAGTTCTAGAGAGACCCAGTACTTC
TRBV28	TRBD1	few	TRBJ2-3	CASSSGQGGGSADTQYF	TGTGCCAGCAGTTCGGGACAGGGAGGAGGTAGCGCAGATACGCAGTATTTT
TRBV6-5	.	once	TRBJ1-2	CASKVGSGYTF	TGTGCCAGCAAAGTCGGTTCTGGCTACACCTTC
TRBV30	TRBD1	many	TRBJ2-2	CAWSSQGAGTGELFF	TGTGCCTGGAGTAGCCAGGGGGCTGGCACCGGGGAGCTGTTTTTT
TRBV20-1	.	large	TRBJ1-1	CRVQGGTEAFF	TGCAGGGTACAGGGAGGCACTGAAGCTTTCTTT
TRBV7-2	.	large	TRBJ2-3	CASSRALGDTQYF	TGTGCCAGCAGCCGGGCCCTTGGGGATACGCAGTATTTT
TRBV5-1	.	.	TRBJ2-5	CASSLGPTGETQYF	TGCGCCAGCAGCTTGGGCCCCACCGGGGAGACCCAGTACTTC
TRBV7-2	TRBD2	.	TRBJ2-1	CASSLLAGGNEQFF	TGTGCCAGCAGCTTGCTAGCGGGAGGTAATGAGCAGTTCTTC
TRBV7-8	TRBD2	.	TRBJ2-5	CASSLIAGDWETQYF	TGTGCCAGCAGCTTGATAGCGGGAGATTGGGAGACCCAGTACTTC
TRBV28	.	large	TRBJ2-7	CASSLYPPSYEQYF	TGTGCCAGCAGTTTATATCCCCCCTCCTACGAGCAGTACTTC
TRBV20-1	.	few	TRBJ2-7	CSASLDRSGEQYF	TGCAGTGCTAGTTTGGACCGGTCGGGGGAGCAGTACTTC
TRBV7-2	.	.	TRBJ2-7	CASSLAPGDPQSDEQYF	TGTGCCAGCAGCTTAGCCCCCGGGGACCCCCAAAGTGACGAGCAGTACTTC
TRBV6-6	.	many	TRBJ2-7	CASIRTGRSSYEQYF	TGTGCCAGCATTCGGACGGGACGCAGCTCCTACGAGCAGTACTTC
TRBV5-1	TRBD2	.	TRBJ2-3	CASSRRTSGNADTQYF	TGCGCCAGCAGCCGTCGGACTAGCGGGAACGCAGATACGCAGTATTTT
TRBV6-2/TRBV6-3	.	many	TRBJ1-5	CASSFGTRGQPQHF	TGTGCCAGCAGTTTTGGGACAAGGGGTCAGCCCCAGCATTTT
TRBV6-6	.	medium-sized	TRBJ1-5	CASSWGGNQPQHF	TGTGCCAGCAGTTGGGGGGGGAATCAGCCCCAGCATTTT
TRBV5-6	.	few	TRBJ1-5	CASSLGQYYQPQHF	TGTGCCAGCAGCTTGGGGCAGTACTATCAGCCCCAGCATTTT
TRBV20-1	.	medium-sized	TRBJ2-1	CSATPFDEQFF	TGCAGTGCTACCCCTTTCGATGAGCAGTTCTTC
TRBV12-3/TRBV12-4	.	medium-sized	TRBJ2-3	CASSPLSVPDTQYF	TGTGCCAGCAGTCCGCTTTCCGTTCCAGATACGCAGTATTTT
TRBV7-7	TRBD2	many	TRBJ2-5	CASSRSGGQQETQYF	TGTGCTAGCAGCCGAAGCGGGGGGCAGCAAGAGACCCAGTACTTC
TRBV25-1	.	.	TRBJ1-6	CASGGRRDSPLHF	TGTGCCAGCGGGGGGCGGAGGGACTCACCCCTCCACTTT
TRBV27	TRBD1	.	TRBJ1-2	CASSFRGTGRGYTF	TGTGCCAGCAGTTTCAGGGGGACAGGGCGAGGCTACACCTTC